The source of this TCR beta chain is a study of T cell clonality in common variable immunodeficiency. This clone appeared many times. Its matching antigen is unknown. The read ends 3 residues before the CDR3 terminus; that terminus is restored from the germline J gene. TCRdb keeps only in-frame clones here, not all; method: immunoSEQ multiplex PCR. This record lists tens of thousands of clones, none seen once only, and the top ten clones contain roughly 3.5%. CDR1 and CDR2 from the germline V gene are SGHNT and YYREEE (reference sequence). This CDR3 spans 13 amino acids. V lost 0 bases, J lost 5 bases, and 0 bases stayed unmatched. Overall study results and limits: CVID subjects shared fewer TCRbeta clones than healthy controls did. Compared with healthy controls, CVID subjects showed increased TCRbeta clonality, mostly in about a third. Authors noted CVID clonality's cause needs subpopulation repertoire sequencing. Common variable immunodeficiency TCR beta sequences reportedly had fewer deletions and N-nucleotide insertions.

The TCR comes from a person aged 18 to 75 in good health. The gene calls are TRBV5-4 and TRBJ1-2; the match to TRBD1 covers 8 bases. Sample: peripheral blood mononuclear cells. CDR3 in amino acids: CASSLDRGYGYTF. Incomplete CDR3 DNA: TGTGCCAGCAGCTTGGACAGGGGGTATGGC.